These T cell receptor beta chains were read from a single sample in a study of CD8 T cells in ankylosing spondylitis. Using its own MiXCR run on the 5' RACE reads, TCRdb lists one record per CDR3 protein. The data contain a few hundred thousand distinct CDR3 sequences, about 10% of them singletons. Sequencing was performed on blood, either unsorted or a sorted T cell fraction (not recorded which). These receptors originate from a male donor with ankylosing spondylitis or in good health (not recorded which). Both conserved end residues are trimmed from each CDR3.

v_call cdr3_aa
TRBV7-2 ASSLGASGGTTDTQY
TRBV7-9 ASSSRPSDSPNEKLF
TRBV30 AWSVFGPTGENTEAF
TRBV7-6 ASSQHRGRTGGQFRTEQF
TRBV3-1 ASSQAGRTNTQY
TRBV5-6 ASSPIRVNTGELF
TRBV7-2 ASSLVGTGEF
TRBV12-3/TRBV12-4 ATGTSGVDTQY
TRBV5-1 ASSLGQGGYSPLH
TRBV18 ASSPGQGANTGELF
TRBV3-1 ASSQDRTPNSPLH
TRBV5-1 ASSLQTGGNEQF
TRBV7-8 ASSPRTGTEEAF
TRBV20-1 SAHLGGLATYEQY
TRBV2 ASSVQVTNEQF
TRBV3-1 ASSQDLQPSNEKLF
TRBV7-6 ASSKDSNQPQH
TRBV5-1 ASSSGQAFFYGYT
TRBV29-1 SVQTSGEETQY
TRBV5-1 ASSLANDKGEKLF
TRBV7-9 ASWLAGANTGELF
TRBV5-6 ASSFQTGNEQF